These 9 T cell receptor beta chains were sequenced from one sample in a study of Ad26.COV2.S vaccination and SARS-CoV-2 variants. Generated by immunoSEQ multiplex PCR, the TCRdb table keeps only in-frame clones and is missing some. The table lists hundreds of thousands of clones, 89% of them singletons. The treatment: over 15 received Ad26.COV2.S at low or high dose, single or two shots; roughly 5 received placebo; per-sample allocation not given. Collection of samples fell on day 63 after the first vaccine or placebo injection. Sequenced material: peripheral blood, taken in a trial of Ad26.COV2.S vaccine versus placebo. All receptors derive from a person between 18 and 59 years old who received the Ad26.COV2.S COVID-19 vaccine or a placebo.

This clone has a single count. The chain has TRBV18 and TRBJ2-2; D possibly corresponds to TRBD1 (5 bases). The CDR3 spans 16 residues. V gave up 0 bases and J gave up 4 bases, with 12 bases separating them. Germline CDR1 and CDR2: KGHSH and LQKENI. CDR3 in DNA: TGTGCCAGCTCACCACCGGCAGGGTGGGGCACCGGGGAGCTGTTTTTT. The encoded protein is CASSPPAGWGTGELFF.

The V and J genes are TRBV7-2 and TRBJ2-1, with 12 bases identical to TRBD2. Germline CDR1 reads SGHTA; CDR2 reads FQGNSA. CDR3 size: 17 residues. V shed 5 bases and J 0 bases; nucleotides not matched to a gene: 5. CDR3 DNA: TGTGCCAGCAGCGTAGGACTAGCGGGGAGCTCCTACAATGAGCAGTTCTTC. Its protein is CASSVGLAGSSYNEQFF.

CDR3 region: CASSPTTWYEQYF. Here the CDR3 DNA reads TGTGCCAGCAGCCCAACGACCTGGTACGAGCAGTACTTC. The chain recombines TRBV6-5 with TRBJ2-7; D remains ambiguous. Germline V gives CDR1 MNHEY, CDR2 SVGAGI. This CDR3 is 13 amino acids long. Between the trimmed V and J ends, which lost 6 bases and 4 bases, there was a span of 13 bases.

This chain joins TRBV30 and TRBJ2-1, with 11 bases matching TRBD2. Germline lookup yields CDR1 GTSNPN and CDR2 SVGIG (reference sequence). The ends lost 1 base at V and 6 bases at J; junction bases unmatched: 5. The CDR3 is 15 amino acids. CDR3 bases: TGTGCCTGGAGTGGATTAGCGGGAGGGCTCAATGAGCAGTTCTTC. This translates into CAWSGLAGGLNEQFF.

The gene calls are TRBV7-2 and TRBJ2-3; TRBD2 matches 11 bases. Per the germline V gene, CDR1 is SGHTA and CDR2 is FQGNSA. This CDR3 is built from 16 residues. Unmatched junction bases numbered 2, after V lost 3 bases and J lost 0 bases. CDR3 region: CASSLTSGMSTDTQYF. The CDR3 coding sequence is TGTGCCAGCAGCTTGACTAGCGGGATGAGCACAGATACGCAGTATTTT.

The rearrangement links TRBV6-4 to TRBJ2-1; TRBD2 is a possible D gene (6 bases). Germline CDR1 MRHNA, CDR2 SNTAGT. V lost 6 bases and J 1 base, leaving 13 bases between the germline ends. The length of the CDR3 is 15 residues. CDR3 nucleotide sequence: TGTGCCAGCAGCGAACTTAGCGGTTCCTACAATGAGCAGTTCTTC. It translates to CASSELSGSYNEQFF.

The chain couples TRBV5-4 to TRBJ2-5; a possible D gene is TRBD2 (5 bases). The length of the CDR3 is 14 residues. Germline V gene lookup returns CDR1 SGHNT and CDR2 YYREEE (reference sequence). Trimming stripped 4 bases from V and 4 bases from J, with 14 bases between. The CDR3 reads CASSNSLAPETQYF. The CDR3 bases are TGTGCCAGCAGCAATTCGCTAGCACCAGAGACCCAGTACTTC.

The CDR3 DNA sequence: TGCGCCAGCAGCTTGATCGCGGGACTAGCTGACGAGCAGTACTTC. Translating it yields CASSLIAGLADEQYF. The chain uses TRBV5-1 and TRBJ2-7, with 9 bases fitting TRBD2. Germline loops: CDR1 SGHRS, CDR2 YFSETQ. V was pared by 1 base and J by 5 bases, with 7 bases of the junction left unmatched. This CDR3 spans 15 amino acids.

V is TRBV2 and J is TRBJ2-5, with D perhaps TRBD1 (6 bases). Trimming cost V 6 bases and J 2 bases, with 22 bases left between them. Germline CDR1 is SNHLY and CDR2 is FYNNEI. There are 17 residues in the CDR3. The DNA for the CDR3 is TGTGCCAGCAGAGGAGTAACGGACAGTAGGCTACAAGAGACCCAGTACTTC. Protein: CASRGVTDSRLQETQYF.